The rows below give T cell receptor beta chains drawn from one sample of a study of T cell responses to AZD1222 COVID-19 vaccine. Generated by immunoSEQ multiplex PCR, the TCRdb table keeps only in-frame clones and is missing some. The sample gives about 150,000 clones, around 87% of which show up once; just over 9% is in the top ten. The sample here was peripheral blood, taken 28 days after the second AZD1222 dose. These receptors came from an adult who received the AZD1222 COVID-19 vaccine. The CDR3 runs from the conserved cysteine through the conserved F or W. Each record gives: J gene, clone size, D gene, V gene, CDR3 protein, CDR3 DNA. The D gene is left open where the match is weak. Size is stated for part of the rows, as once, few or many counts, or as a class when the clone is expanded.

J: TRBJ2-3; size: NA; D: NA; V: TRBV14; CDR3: CASSQGYRRDTDTQYF; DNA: TGTGCCAGCAGCCAAGGCTACAGGAGAGACACAGATACGCAGTATTTT
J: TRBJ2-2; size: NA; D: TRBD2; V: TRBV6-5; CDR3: CASRGRAGGELFF; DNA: TGTGCCAGCAGAGGGAGGGCCGGCGGGGAGCTGTTTTTT
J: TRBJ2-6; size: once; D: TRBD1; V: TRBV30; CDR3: CAWDRGLPAGANVLTF; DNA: TGTGCCTGGGACAGGGGGCTTCCGGCTGGGGCCAACGTCCTGACTTTC
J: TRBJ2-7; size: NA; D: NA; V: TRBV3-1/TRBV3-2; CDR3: CASSQRGVYIINAEQYF; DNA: TGTGCCAGCAGCCAAAGAGGAGTTTACATAATTAATGCCGAGCAGTACTTC
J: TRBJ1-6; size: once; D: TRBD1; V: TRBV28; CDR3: CASRGTGWEGSPLHF; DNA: TGTGCCAGCAGGGGGACAGGGTGGGAAGGCTCACCCCTCCACTTT
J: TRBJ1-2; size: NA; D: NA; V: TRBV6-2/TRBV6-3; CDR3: CASSYPSTADGYTF; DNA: TGTGCCAGCAGTTACCCCTCGACAGCGGATGGCTACACCTTC
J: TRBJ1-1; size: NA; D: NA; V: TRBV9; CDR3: CASSVEVGGTEAFF; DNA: TGTGCCAGCAGCGTAGAGGTGGGTGGAACTGAAGCTTTCTTT
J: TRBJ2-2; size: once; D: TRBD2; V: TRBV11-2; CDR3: CASSHGTSDTGELFF; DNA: TGTGCCAGCAGCCACGGGACTAGCGACACCGGGGAGCTGTTTTTT
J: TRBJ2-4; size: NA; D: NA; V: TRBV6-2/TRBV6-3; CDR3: CASSLRIAKNIQYF; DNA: TGTGCCAGCAGTCTTCGTATAGCCAAAAACATTCAGTACTTC
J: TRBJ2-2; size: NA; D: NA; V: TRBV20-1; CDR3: CSASPDGELFF; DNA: TGCAGTGCTAGTCCGGACGGGGAGCTGTTTTTT
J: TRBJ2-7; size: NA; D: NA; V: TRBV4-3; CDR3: CASSQGVEQYF; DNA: TGCGCCAGCAGCCAAGGGGTGGAGCAGTACTTC
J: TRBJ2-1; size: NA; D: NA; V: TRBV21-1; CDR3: CASSKAPSGASYNEQFF; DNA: TGTGCCAGCAGCAAAGCGCCTAGCGGGGCATCCTACAATGAGCAGTTCTTC
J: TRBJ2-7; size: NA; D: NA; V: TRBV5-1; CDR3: CASSPSGSVVAFEQYF; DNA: TGCGCCAGCAGCCCGTCGGGGTCGGTTGTAGCGTTCGAGCAGTACTTC
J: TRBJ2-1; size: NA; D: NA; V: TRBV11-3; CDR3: CASSLDFTYNEQFF; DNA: TGTGCCAGCAGCTTAGATTTCACCTACAATGAGCAGTTCTTC
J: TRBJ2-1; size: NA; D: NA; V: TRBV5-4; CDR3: CASSSRPLPSDNEQFF; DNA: TGTGCCAGCAGCTCCCGCCCCCTTCCAAGCGACAATGAGCAGTTCTTC
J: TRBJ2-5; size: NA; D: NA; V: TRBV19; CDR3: CASSQQGAFYETQYF; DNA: TGTGCCAGTAGTCAGCAGGGAGCATTCTACGAGACCCAGTACTTC
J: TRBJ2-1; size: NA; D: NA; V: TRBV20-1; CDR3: CSARAHTDGIF; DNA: TGCAGTGCTAGAGCTCATACTGATGGGATCTTC
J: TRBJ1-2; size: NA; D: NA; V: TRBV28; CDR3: CASSLLQGNYGYTF; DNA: TGTGCCAGCAGTTTACTTCAGGGGAACTATGGCTACACCTTC
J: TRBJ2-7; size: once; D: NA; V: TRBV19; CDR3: CASGTPPLYEQYF; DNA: TGTGCCAGCGGGACTCCCCCTCTCTACGAGCAGTACTTC
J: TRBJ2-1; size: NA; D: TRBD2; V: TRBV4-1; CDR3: CASSQGAGGSRFEQFF; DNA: TGCGCCAGCAGCCAGGGAGCGGGAGGTAGCAGGTTTGAGCAGTTCTTC
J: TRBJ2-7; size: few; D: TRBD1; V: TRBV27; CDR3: CASQPSGQGWSEQYF; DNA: TGTGCCTCCCAACCCAGCGGACAGGGGTGGTCCGAGCAGTACTTC
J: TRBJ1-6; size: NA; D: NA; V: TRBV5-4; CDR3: CASSLARVGGSPLHF; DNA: TGTGCCAGCAGCTTGGCCCGCGTCGGGGGCTCACCCCTCCACTTT
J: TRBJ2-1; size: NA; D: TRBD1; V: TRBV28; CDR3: CASRAQGRRQFF; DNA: TGTGCCAGCAGGGCACAGGGGCGAAGGCAGTTCTTC
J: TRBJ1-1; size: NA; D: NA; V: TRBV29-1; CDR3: CSVVIGAGDEAFF; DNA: TGCAGCGTTGTAATCGGGGCGGGTGATGAAGCTTTCTTT
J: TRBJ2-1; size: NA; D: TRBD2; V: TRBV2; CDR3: CASSGLAYSYNEQFF; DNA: TGTGCCAGCAGCGGACTAGCGTACTCCTACAATGAGCAGTTCTTC
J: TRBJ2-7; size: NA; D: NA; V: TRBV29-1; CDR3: CSAQIGRGEQYF; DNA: TGCAGCGCCCAAATTGGGCGAGGCGAGCAGTACTTC
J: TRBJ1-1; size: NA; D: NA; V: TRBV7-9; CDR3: CASSLIVNTEAFF; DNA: TGTGCCAGCAGCTTAATCGTGAACACTGAAGCTTTCTTT
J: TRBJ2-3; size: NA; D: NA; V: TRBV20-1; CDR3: CSAPSTDTQYF; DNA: TGCAGTGCTCCTAGCACAGATACGCAGTATTTT
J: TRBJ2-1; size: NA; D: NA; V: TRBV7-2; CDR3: CASSLAPLATEQFF; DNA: TGTGCCAGCAGCTTAGCGCCGCTAGCAACTGAGCAGTTCTTC
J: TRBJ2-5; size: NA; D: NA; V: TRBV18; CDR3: CASSPGQKETQYF; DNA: TGTGCCAGCTCACCAGGGCAGAAAGAGACCCAGTACTTC
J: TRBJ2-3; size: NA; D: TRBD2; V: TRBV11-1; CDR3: CASSFRTSDTQYF; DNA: TGTGCCAGCAGCTTTCGGACTAGTGATACGCAGTATTTT
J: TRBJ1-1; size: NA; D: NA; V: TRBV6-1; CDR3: CASSELVSTEAFF; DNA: TGTGCCAGCAGTGAATTAGTGAGCACTGAAGCTTTCTTT
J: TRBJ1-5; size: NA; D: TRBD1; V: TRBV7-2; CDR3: CASSPTGDPTQPQHF; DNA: TGTGCCAGCAGCCCTACAGGGGACCCTACTCAGCCCCAGCATTTT
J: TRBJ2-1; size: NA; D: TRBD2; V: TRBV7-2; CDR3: CASSLGLVGEQFF; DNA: TGTGCCAGCAGCCTGGGACTAGTTGGTGAGCAGTTCTTC
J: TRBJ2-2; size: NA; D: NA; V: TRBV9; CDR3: CASSVRAIGTGELFF; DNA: TGTGCCAGCAGCGTGAGGGCGATCGGCACCGGGGAGCTGTTTTTT
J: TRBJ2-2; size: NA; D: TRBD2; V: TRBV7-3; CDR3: CASSLAGVTGELFF; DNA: TGTGCCAGCAGCTTAGCGGGAGTCACCGGGGAGCTGTTTTTT
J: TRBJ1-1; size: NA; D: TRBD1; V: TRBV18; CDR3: CASSPLVGQLTMNTEAFF; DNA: TGTGCCAGCTCACCACTCGTGGGACAGCTCACCATGAACACTGAAGCTTTCTTT
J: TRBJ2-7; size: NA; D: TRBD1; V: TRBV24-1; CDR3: CATSDSTGTGAYEQYF; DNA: TGTGCCACCAGTGATTCAACCGGGACAGGGGCCTACGAGCAGTACTTC
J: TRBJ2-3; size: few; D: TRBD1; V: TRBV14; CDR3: CASSQGQGYTQYF; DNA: TGTGCCAGCAGCCAAGGACAGGGGTATACGCAGTATTTT
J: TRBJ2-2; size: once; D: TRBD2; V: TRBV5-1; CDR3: CASSWGTSGSGGELFF; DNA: TGCGCCAGCAGCTGGGGGACTAGCGGGAGTGGCGGGGAGCTGTTTTTT
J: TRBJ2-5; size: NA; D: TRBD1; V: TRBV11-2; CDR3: CASSPQGGTGETQYF; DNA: TGTGCCAGCAGCCCCCAAGGGGGCACGGGGGAGACCCAGTACTTC
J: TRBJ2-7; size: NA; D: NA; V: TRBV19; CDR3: CASSPGGSRYEQYF; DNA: TGTGCCAGTAGCCCGGGGGGCAGTCGCTACGAGCAGTACTTC
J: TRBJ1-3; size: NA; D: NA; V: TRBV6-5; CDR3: CASTGGDASGNTIYF; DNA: TGTGCCAGCACGGGGGGGGACGCCTCTGGAAACACCATATATTTT
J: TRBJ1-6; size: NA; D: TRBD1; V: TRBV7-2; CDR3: CASSLSSSGGEVFFSPLHF; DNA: TGTGCCAGCAGCTTATCCTCCTCAGGGGGCGAGGTGTTTTTTTCACCCCTCCACTTT
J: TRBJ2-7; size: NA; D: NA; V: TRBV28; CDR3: CASSLGHHYEQYF; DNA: TGTGCCAGCAGTTTGGGACACCACTACGAGCAGTACTTC
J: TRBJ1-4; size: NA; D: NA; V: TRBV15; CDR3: CATSRDSKSTEKLFF; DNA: TGTGCCACCAGCAGAGACAGCAAGTCCACTGAAAAACTGTTTTTT
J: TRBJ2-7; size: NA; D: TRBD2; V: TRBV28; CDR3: CASKKRTSENYEQYF; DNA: TGTGCCAGCAAGAAACGAACTAGCGAAAACTACGAGCAGTACTTC
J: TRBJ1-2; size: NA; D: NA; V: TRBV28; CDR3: CASSFRAGHGYTF; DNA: TGTGCCAGCAGTTTTCGGGCAGGGCACGGCTACACCTTC
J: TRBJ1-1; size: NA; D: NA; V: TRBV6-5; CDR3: CASTNLGTTVYGAFF; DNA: TGTGCCAGCACTAACTTGGGGACGACCGTGTATGGGGCTTTCTTT
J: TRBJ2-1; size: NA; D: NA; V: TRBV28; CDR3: CASSISSHNEQFF; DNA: TGTGCCAGCAGCATCAGCAGTCACAATGAGCAGTTCTTC
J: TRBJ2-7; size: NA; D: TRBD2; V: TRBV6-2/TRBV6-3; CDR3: CASSWISGSSYEQYF; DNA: TGTGCCAGCAGTTGGATTAGCGGGAGCTCCTACGAGCAGTACTTC
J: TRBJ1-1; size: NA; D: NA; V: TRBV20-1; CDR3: CSGQENTEAFF; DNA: TGCAGTGGTCAGGAGAACACTGAAGCTTTCTTT
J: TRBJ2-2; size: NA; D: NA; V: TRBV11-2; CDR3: CASSPRLGMNTGELFF; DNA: TGTGCCAGCAGCCCCAGGTTGGGTATGAACACCGGGGAGCTGTTTTTT
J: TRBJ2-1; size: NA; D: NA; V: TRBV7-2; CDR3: CASSPSGGYNEQFF; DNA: TGTGCCAGCAGCCCCTCGGGCGGCTACAATGAGCAGTTCTTC
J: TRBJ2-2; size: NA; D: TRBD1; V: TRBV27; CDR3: CASSRQGAWTGELFF; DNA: TGTGCCAGCAGTAGACAGGGGGCATGGACCGGGGAGCTGTTTTTT
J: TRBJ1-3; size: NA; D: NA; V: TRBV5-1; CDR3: CASSQSGADGNTIYF; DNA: TGCGCCAGCAGCCAGAGTGGGGCCGACGGAAACACCATATATTTT
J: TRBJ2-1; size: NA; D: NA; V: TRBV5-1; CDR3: CASSFTSDEQFF; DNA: TGCGCCAGCAGCTTTACGTCGGATGAGCAGTTCTTC
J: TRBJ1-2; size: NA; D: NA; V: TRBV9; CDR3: CASSLGAEPYGYTF; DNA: TGTGCCAGCAGCCTTGGGGCAGAGCCCTATGGCTACACCTTC
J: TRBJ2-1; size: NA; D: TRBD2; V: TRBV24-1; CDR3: CATSASGGLAVNEQFF; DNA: TGTGCCACCAGTGCCTCCGGGGGACTAGCGGTTAATGAGCAGTTCTTC